The rows below give T cell receptor beta chains drawn from one sample of a study of cytomegalovirus exposure and HLA in healthy donors. The method was immunoSEQ multiplex PCR; TCRdb's version includes in-frame clones alone and lacks a portion of them. This table has around 55,000 clones, roughly 71% appearing once. The sample was PBMCs. The receptors were sampled from a man aged 40-50 years in good health and CMV-seropositive. Both conserved end residues are part of each CDR3. A D gene is named only where the DNA matches it firmly. Clone size is shown for a subset of rows, as once, few, many or a class of expanded clone.

clone_size: -; d_call: TRBD2; j_call: TRBJ2-1; v_call: TRBV30; cdr3_aa: CAWSPLAGAYNEQFF; cdr3_nt: TGTGCCTGGAGTCCGCTAGCGGGGGCCTACAATGAGCAGTTCTTC
clone_size: -; d_call: -; j_call: TRBJ1-1; v_call: TRBV29-1; cdr3_aa: CSVDTGFTEAFF; cdr3_nt: TGCAGCGTTGACACAGGGTTCACTGAAGCTTTCTTT
clone_size: -; d_call: -; j_call: TRBJ2-3; v_call: TRBV29-1; cdr3_aa: CSVVSLDTQYF; cdr3_nt: TGCAGCGTTGTCTCTCTAGATACGCAGTATTTT
clone_size: -; d_call: TRBD1; j_call: TRBJ2-1; v_call: TRBV7-2; cdr3_aa: CASTRTGGNNNEQFF; cdr3_nt: TGTGCCAGCACCAGGACAGGGGGCAACAACAATGAGCAGTTCTTC
clone_size: once; d_call: TRBD1; j_call: TRBJ2-7; v_call: TRBV25-1; cdr3_aa: CASSEPGQGFYEQYF; cdr3_nt: TGTGCCAGCAGTGAACCTGGACAGGGCTTCTACGAGCAGTACTTC
clone_size: -; d_call: TRBD1; j_call: TRBJ1-4; v_call: TRBV27; cdr3_aa: CASSYRGSWELFF; cdr3_nt: TGTGCCAGCAGTTACAGGGGAAGCTGGGAACTGTTTTTT
clone_size: -; d_call: TRBD1; j_call: TRBJ2-7; v_call: TRBV2; cdr3_aa: CASRPGTGPYEQYF; cdr3_nt: TGTGCCAGCAGGCCCGGGACAGGCCCCTACGAGCAGTACTTC
clone_size: -; d_call: TRBD1; j_call: TRBJ1-2; v_call: TRBV5-1; cdr3_aa: CASSPGQGGDGYTF; cdr3_nt: TGCGCCAGCAGCCCGGGACAGGGGGGGGATGGCTACACCTTC
clone_size: -; d_call: -; j_call: TRBJ1-1; v_call: TRBV9; cdr3_aa: CASNTNPADFGAFF; cdr3_nt: TGTGCCAGCAACACTAACCCGGCAGACTTCGGGGCTTTCTTT
clone_size: -; d_call: TRBD1; j_call: TRBJ1-2; v_call: TRBV29-1; cdr3_aa: CSVRTGEGGYTF; cdr3_nt: TGCAGCGTCCGGACAGGGGAGGGTGGCTACACCTTC
clone_size: -; d_call: TRBD1; j_call: TRBJ2-7; v_call: TRBV4-3; cdr3_aa: CASSQGERQGEQYF; cdr3_nt: TGCGCCAGCAGCCAAGGAGAAAGACAGGGAGAGCAGTACTTC
clone_size: -; d_call: TRBD1; j_call: TRBJ1-1; v_call: TRBV29-1; cdr3_aa: CSVEVTPQGATEAFF; cdr3_nt: TGCAGCGTTGAAGTTACCCCCCAGGGGGCAACTGAAGCTTTCTTT
clone_size: -; d_call: TRBD2; j_call: TRBJ2-5; v_call: TRBV5-4; cdr3_aa: CASSPGLAGGETQYF; cdr3_nt: TGTGCCAGCAGCCCGGGACTAGCGGGGGGAGAGACCCAGTACTTC
clone_size: once; d_call: TRBD1; j_call: TRBJ1-1; v_call: TRBV14; cdr3_aa: CASSQIGDRGRDTEAFF; cdr3_nt: TGTGCCAGCAGCCAGATAGGGGACAGGGGGCGCGACACTGAAGCTTTCTTT
clone_size: -; d_call: TRBD1; j_call: TRBJ1-2; v_call: TRBV7-9; cdr3_aa: CASSSPDRSYGYTF; cdr3_nt: TGTGCCAGCAGCTCCCCGGACAGGAGCTATGGCTACACCTTC
clone_size: -; d_call: -; j_call: TRBJ1-6; v_call: TRBV13; cdr3_aa: CASSAVPRRYSPLHF; cdr3_nt: TGTGCCAGCAGCGCCGTACCCCGGAGGTATTCACCCCTCCACTTT
clone_size: -; d_call: -; j_call: TRBJ1-4; v_call: TRBV6-5; cdr3_aa: CASTQIGLANEKLFF; cdr3_nt: TGTGCCAGCACCCAGATCGGGTTAGCTAATGAAAAACTGTTTTTT
clone_size: -; d_call: -; j_call: TRBJ1-4; v_call: TRBV6-6; cdr3_aa: CASGPDGNKGEKLFF; cdr3_nt: TGTGCCAGCGGCCCAGACGGGAACAAAGGGGAAAAACTGTTTTTT
clone_size: -; d_call: TRBD2; j_call: TRBJ2-7; v_call: TRBV9; cdr3_aa: CASSVASGGGEQYF; cdr3_nt: TGTGCCAGCAGCGTAGCCAGCGGGGGGGGCGAGCAGTACTTC
clone_size: -; d_call: TRBD1; j_call: TRBJ1-6; v_call: TRBV18; cdr3_aa: CASSSRGQGKVENSPLHF; cdr3_nt: TGTGCCAGCTCATCAAGGGGGCAGGGAAAAGTGGAAAATTCACCCCTCCACTTT
clone_size: -; d_call: TRBD2; j_call: TRBJ2-7; v_call: TRBV5-4; cdr3_aa: CASSSISGGGGFYEQYF; cdr3_nt: TGTGCCAGCAGCTCAATATCGGGGGGCGGGGGGTTCTACGAGCAGTACTTC
clone_size: -; d_call: -; j_call: TRBJ2-7; v_call: TRBV7-2; cdr3_aa: CASSPVGTGEQYF; cdr3_nt: TGTGCCAGCAGTCCCGTCGGTACGGGAGAGCAGTACTTC
clone_size: -; d_call: TRBD1; j_call: TRBJ2-3; v_call: TRBV30; cdr3_aa: CAWSVGTGVTDTQYF; cdr3_nt: TGTGCCTGGAGTGTAGGGACAGGGGTTACAGATACGCAGTATTTT
clone_size: many; d_call: -; j_call: TRBJ1-1; v_call: TRBV7-9; cdr3_aa: CASSLGGGTEAFF; cdr3_nt: TGTGCCAGCAGCTTAGGGGGAGGCACTGAAGCTTTCTTT
clone_size: -; d_call: -; j_call: TRBJ1-4; v_call: TRBV4-2; cdr3_aa: CASSRLSTGMEKLFF; cdr3_nt: TGTGCCAGCAGCCGGCTGAGTACAGGGATGGAAAAACTGTTTTTT
clone_size: -; d_call: TRBD1; j_call: TRBJ1-5; v_call: TRBV6-1; cdr3_aa: CASRRQGTDQPQHF; cdr3_nt: TGTGCCAGCAGAAGACAGGGAACCGATCAGCCCCAGCATTTT
clone_size: -; d_call: TRBD1; j_call: TRBJ1-1; v_call: TRBV19; cdr3_aa: CASSPTGGLLNTEAFF; cdr3_nt: TGTGCCAGTAGCCCCACAGGGGGCTTATTGAACACTGAAGCTTTCTTT
clone_size: few; d_call: TRBD2; j_call: TRBJ2-1; v_call: TRBV4-2; cdr3_aa: CASSPPLASGDNEQFF; cdr3_nt: TGTGCCAGCAGCCCGCCACTGGCTAGCGGGGACAATGAGCAGTTCTTC
clone_size: -; d_call: -; j_call: TRBJ2-7; v_call: TRBV10-3; cdr3_aa: CAISEGGVYEQYF; cdr3_nt: TGTGCCATCAGTGAGGGGGGCGTCTACGAGCAGTACTTC
clone_size: -; d_call: -; j_call: TRBJ2-5; v_call: TRBV5-4; cdr3_aa: CASSGGYQETQYF; cdr3_nt: TGTGCCAGCAGCGGGGGGTACCAAGAGACCCAGTACTTC
clone_size: -; d_call: TRBD1; j_call: TRBJ2-4; v_call: TRBV5-1; cdr3_aa: CASSLKGQGASSKNIQYF; cdr3_nt: TGCGCCAGCAGCTTGAAGGGACAGGGGGCCTCCTCCAAAAACATTCAGTACTTC
clone_size: few; d_call: -; j_call: TRBJ1-1; v_call: TRBV30; cdr3_aa: CAWSGATRGTEAFF; cdr3_nt: TGTGCCTGGAGTGGGGCAACAAGGGGGACTGAAGCTTTCTTT
clone_size: -; d_call: TRBD2; j_call: TRBJ2-6; v_call: TRBV4-2; cdr3_aa: CASSQFLAGPSGANVLTF; cdr3_nt: TGTGCCAGCAGCCAATTCCTAGCGGGGCCCTCTGGGGCCAACGTCCTGACTTTC
clone_size: -; d_call: TRBD1; j_call: TRBJ1-1; v_call: TRBV6-5; cdr3_aa: CASSPGGGTEAFF; cdr3_nt: TGTGCCAGCAGCCCAGGGGGCGGCACTGAAGCTTTCTTT
clone_size: -; d_call: TRBD2; j_call: TRBJ2-1; v_call: TRBV5-1; cdr3_aa: CASSLASGGEQFF; cdr3_nt: TGCGCCAGCAGCTTGGCTAGCGGAGGGGAGCAGTTCTTC
clone_size: -; d_call: TRBD1; j_call: TRBJ2-5; v_call: TRBV14; cdr3_aa: CASSRNRGQETQYF; cdr3_nt: TGTGCCAGCAGTCGTAACAGGGGGCAAGAGACCCAGTACTTC
clone_size: -; d_call: TRBD1; j_call: TRBJ2-5; v_call: TRBV7-6; cdr3_aa: CASSRGQGAETQYF; cdr3_nt: TGTGCCAGCAGCAGGGGACAGGGTGCAGAGACCCAGTACTTC
clone_size: -; d_call: -; j_call: TRBJ2-4; v_call: TRBV6-1; cdr3_aa: CASSEALRGAGISVRNIQYF; cdr3_nt: TGTGCCAGCAGTGAAGCGCTACGGGGGGCCGGTATCTCGGTAAGGAACATTCAGTACTTC
clone_size: once; d_call: -; j_call: TRBJ1-4; v_call: TRBV7-6; cdr3_aa: CASSPSSSLNEKLFF; cdr3_nt: TGTGCCAGCAGCCCCTCTTCTTCACTTAATGAAAAACTGTTTTTT
clone_size: -; d_call: -; j_call: TRBJ1-1; v_call: TRBV6-5; cdr3_aa: CASTDRYTEAFF; cdr3_nt: TGTGCCAGCACCGACAGGTACACTGAAGCTTTCTTT
clone_size: -; d_call: TRBD1; j_call: TRBJ1-2; v_call: TRBV7-2; cdr3_aa: CASSGTGRNYGYTF; cdr3_nt: TGTGCCAGCAGCGGGACAGGGAGGAACTATGGCTACACCTTC
clone_size: -; d_call: -; j_call: TRBJ1-2; v_call: TRBV29-1; cdr3_aa: CSVGWTDYGYTF; cdr3_nt: TGCAGCGTTGGCTGGACAGACTATGGCTACACCTTC
clone_size: -; d_call: TRBD2; j_call: TRBJ2-1; v_call: TRBV10-3; cdr3_aa: CAVGASGGYNEQFF; cdr3_nt: TGTGCCGTCGGGGCTAGCGGGGGCTACAATGAGCAGTTCTTC
clone_size: -; d_call: -; j_call: TRBJ1-2; v_call: TRBV7-9; cdr3_aa: CASSPTDNYGYTF; cdr3_nt: TGTGCCAGCAGCCCTACAGATAACTATGGCTACACCTTC
clone_size: -; d_call: TRBD1; j_call: TRBJ1-1; v_call: TRBV10-3; cdr3_aa: CAIQGVNTEAFF; cdr3_nt: TGTGCCATCCAGGGGGTGAACACTGAAGCTTTCTTT
clone_size: -; d_call: TRBD1; j_call: TRBJ1-2; v_call: TRBV14; cdr3_aa: CASSQSPGQGSGYTF; cdr3_nt: TGTGCCAGCAGCCAATCACCGGGACAGGGAAGTGGCTACACCTTC
clone_size: -; d_call: -; j_call: TRBJ2-5; v_call: TRBV11-3; cdr3_aa: CASSLGQQETQYF; cdr3_nt: TGTGCCAGCAGCCTCGGACAGCAAGAGACCCAGTACTTC
clone_size: -; d_call: -; j_call: TRBJ2-7; v_call: TRBV7-2; cdr3_aa: CASSLPTTGYEQYF; cdr3_nt: TGTGCCAGCAGCTTACCTACTACGGGCTACGAGCAGTACTTC
clone_size: few; d_call: TRBD1; j_call: TRBJ1-2; v_call: TRBV19; cdr3_aa: CASSNPDRVYGYTF; cdr3_nt: TGTGCCAGTAGTAATCCGGACAGGGTATACGGCTACACCTTC
clone_size: -; d_call: -; j_call: TRBJ2-5; v_call: TRBV27; cdr3_aa: CASSMLGRGETQYF; cdr3_nt: TGTGCCAGCAGTATGCTAGGTCGGGGAGAGACCCAGTACTTC
clone_size: -; d_call: TRBD1; j_call: TRBJ1-5; v_call: TRBV6-1; cdr3_aa: CASSRQGEGQPQHF; cdr3_nt: TGTGCCAGCAGCCGACAGGGGGAAGGCCAGCCCCAGCATTTT
clone_size: -; d_call: -; j_call: TRBJ2-7; v_call: TRBV9; cdr3_aa: CASSVVPNSLSYEQYF; cdr3_nt: TGTGCCAGCAGCGTAGTCCCTAACTCCCTCTCCTACGAGCAGTACTTC
clone_size: -; d_call: -; j_call: TRBJ1-4; v_call: TRBV6-1; cdr3_aa: CASKPQGGSTKNCFF; cdr3_nt: -
clone_size: -; d_call: -; j_call: TRBJ1-1; v_call: TRBV30; cdr3_aa: CAWRGVQEAFF; cdr3_nt: TGTGCCTGGAGAGGAGTTCAAGAAGCTTTCTTT
clone_size: -; d_call: -; j_call: TRBJ1-1; v_call: TRBV6-1; cdr3_aa: CASRPGGNSEAFF; cdr3_nt: TGTGCCAGCAGGCCCGGGGGGAACTCTGAAGCTTTCTTT
clone_size: -; d_call: TRBD2; j_call: TRBJ2-5; v_call: TRBV9; cdr3_aa: CASSVDPGGETQYF; cdr3_nt: TGTGCCAGCAGCGTAGATCCGGGGGGAGAGACCCAGTACTTC
clone_size: -; d_call: -; j_call: TRBJ2-7; v_call: TRBV11-3; cdr3_aa: CASSSGTGETYEQYF; cdr3_nt: TGTGCCAGCAGCAGCGGGACAGGCGAAACCTACGAGCAGTACTTC
clone_size: -; d_call: TRBD2; j_call: TRBJ2-1; v_call: TRBV9; cdr3_aa: CASSVNPGAGGPDSEQFF; cdr3_nt: TGTGCCAGCAGCGTAAACCCCGGGGCGGGGGGGCCGGACAGTGAGCAGTTCTTC
clone_size: -; d_call: -; j_call: TRBJ1-2; v_call: TRBV7-9; cdr3_aa: CASSLARGNGYTF; cdr3_nt: TGTGCCAGCAGCTTAGCGAGGGGGAATGGCTACACCTTC